This TCR beta chain is drawn from a study of tumor and adjacent non-tumor tissue in lung cancer. Study information: Histology: about 13 adenocarcinoma, a couple of squamous cell carcinoma, 1 small cell lung cancer. Aged roughly 30 to 85 years, patients included roughly eleven men and a few women with stage I to III disease. Study conclusions and caveats: TCR diversity was significantly greater in tumor than normal lung tissue. Patients with more diverse tumor TCRs had worse survival.

No cell sorting was done before RNA was extracted from the tissue. This non-tumor lung sample came from over 3 cm beyond the tumor edge. A word on this clonotype: The antigen remains undetermined. This may stem from a read error, because a much larger clone lies one nucleotide away.

CDR1 SGHRS and CDR2 YFSETQ come from the germline V gene. The CDR3 is 17 amino acids. Three rounds of nested PCR, following a modified ARM-PCR protocol, produced the TCRbeta library. MiXCR was run by TCRdb on the multiplex PCR reads, yielding one entry per CDR3 protein. The data hold approximately 120,000 distinct CDR3 sequences, with 50% to 70% observed a single time. Sequencing was performed on distant non-tumor lung tissue. The origin of this receptor is a man aged 55 to 70 with non-small cell lung cancer. This chain joins TRBV5-1 and TRBJ2-6, with D possibly TRBD2 on 6 matching bases. The CDR3: CVSSGQDLFSGANVLTF. DNA for the CDR3: TGCGTCAGCAGCGGGCAGGATCTTTTCTCTGGGGCCAACGTCCTGACTTTC.